The TCR beta chain described here comes from a study of CXCR3-negative and CXCR3-positive naive CD8 T cells. Points on this clonotype: Antigen: not known.

The authors made the TRB cDNA libraries by 5' RACE using UMI labels. TCRdb re-called the 5' RACE reads, yielding one record per CDR3 amino acid sequence without DNA. The sample table includes roughly 80,000 distinct CDR3 sequences. At about 310,000 cells each, triplicate sorts were carried out for each CD8+ T cell subset. General observations from the study: Relative to CXCR3-negative naive cells, CXCR3-positive naive cells had more hydrophobic TRB CDR3s. Fresh PBMCs served for most assays, and CXCR3 expression fell partially after cryopreservation.

The sequence came from a human donor in good health. Some clones in this sample may be carry-over from other donors' samples. Sequencing was carried out using naive CXCR3+ CD8+ T cells from blood. The subset: CD45RO-CCR7+CD27+CD95- naive CD8+ T cells expressing CXCR3 (TNR3+).

CDR3 in amino acids: CASSARSFQETQYF. The chain employs TRBV28 and TRBJ2-5; TCRdb outputs TRBD1, but without DNA this stays unchecked. Germline CDR1 and CDR2: MDHEN and SYDVKM. The CDR3 length is 14 residues.